The 23 T cell receptor beta chains listed next were all sequenced from one sample in a study of T cells in Graves' hyperthyroidism and ophthalmopathy. Template material for amplifying TCR beta CDR3 regions consisted of RNA transcripts. In the first-round RT-PCR of the TCR CDR3, the HTBI primer set was used. TCRdb independently ran MiXCR on the multiplex PCR reads; one entry per CDR3 protein. The repertoire holds under 550,000 distinct CDR3 sequences, with 15% to 20% as singletons. Sequencing was performed on blood. The origin of the receptors is a man aged 35-49 years with Graves' ophthalmopathy.

The genes are TRBV15 and TRBJ1-5; D is perhaps TRBD1 (5 bases). Per germline, CDR1 LNHNV and CDR2 YYDKDF (reference sequence). The CDR3 has 14 residues. The V and J ends lost 2 bases and 5 bases respectively, with 10 bases between them. CDR3 nucleotide sequence: TGTGCCACCAGCAGATTCCAGGGCCATCAGCCCCAGCATTTT. The encoded protein is CATSRFQGHQPQHF.

This clonotype has more than one count but fewer than ten. The chain recombines TRBV20-1 with TRBJ2-1, with 10 bases identical to TRBD2. Germline V lookup: CDR1 DFQATT, CDR2 SNEGSKA (reference sequence). This CDR3 is 13 amino acids long. After removal of 2 bases from V and 6 bases from J, the junction contained 1 base not matched to a gene. The CDR3 is CSARSGRGNEQFF. The CDR3 DNA reads TGCAGTGCTAGAAGCGGGAGGGGCAATGAGCAGTTCTTC.

In its sample, this clonotype was seen many times. The rearrangement uses TRBV5-1 and TRBJ2-7; 10 bases fit TRBD2. The CDR3 runs to 16 residues. With 2 bases clipped from V and 2 bases from J, the junction kept 7 bases outside the gene matches. Looked up from germline, CDR1 is SGHRS and CDR2 is YFSETQ. CDR3 loop: CASSLSPSGGTYEQYF. The CDR3 DNA is TGCGCCAGCAGCTTAAGCCCTAGCGGGGGAACCTACGAGCAGTACTTC. Complete variable domain (other parts from reference TRBV5-1 and TRBJ2-7): KAGVTQTPRYLIKTRGQQVTLSCSPISGHRSVSWYQQTPGQGLQFLFEYFSETQRNKGNFPGRFSGRQFSNSRSEMNVSTLELGDSALYLCASSLSPSGGTYEQYFGPGTRLTVT.

This clonotype was detected many times. V usage is TRBV5-1 and J usage is TRBJ1-6; 9 bases are shared with TRBD1. CDR1 SGHRS and CDR2 YFSETQ come from the germline V gene. Trimming cost V 0 bases and J 9 bases; bases outside gene matches: 4. The CDR3 contains 15 residues. The CDR3, as DNA: TGCGCCAGCAGCTTGGCCGGGACAGGGAGTTCACCCCTCCACTTT. The encoded protein is CASSLAGTGSSPLHF.

There are many counts of this clonotype. CDR3 in amino acids: CSASGTSGSVTGELFF. CDR3 coding DNA: TGCAGTGCTTCCGGGACTAGCGGGAGTGTCACCGGGGAGCTGTTTTTT. The rearrangement joins TRBV20-1 to TRBJ2-2; 14 bases align to TRBD2. Germline CDR1 reads DFQATT; CDR2 reads SNEGSKA (reference sequence). J lost 4 bases, V lost 5 bases, and 6 bases had no gene match. This CDR3 has 16 amino acids.

This sequence joins TRBV12-3 or TRBV12-4 and TRBJ2-6; TRBD2 might be the D (6 bases). The CDR3 is 17 residues long. V was pared by 5 bases and J by 0 bases, with 14 bases between. The CDR3 nucleotides are TGTGCCAGCAGTCGGTTTTTGGGGGGCTCTGGGGCCAACGTCCTGACTTTC. It specifies CASSRFLGGSGANVLTF.

This clonotype was picked up many times. The chain employs TRBV20-1 and TRBJ1-5; maybe TRBD1 (6 bases). The germline V and J ends were trimmed by 5 bases and 1 base, with 12 bases remaining between them. Germline V gene lookup returns CDR1 DFQATT and CDR2 SNEGSKA (reference sequence). The CDR3 length is 14 residues. The CDR3 DNA is TGCAGTGCTCTAAGGGACACCAGCAATCAGCCCCAGCATTTT. Translation: CSALRDTSNQPQHF.

The CDR3 DNA is TGTGCCAGCACCCACCCACAGGGCGGGGAGCTGTTTTTT. Protein: CASTHPQGGELFF. The gene calls are TRBV7-9 and TRBJ2-2; tentative D call: TRBD1 (6 bases). Trimming removed 7 bases at V and 7 bases at J, with 13 bases between. Germline CDR1 SEHNR, CDR2 FQNEAQ (reference sequence). This CDR3 region has 13 residues.

This clonotype was counted ten times or more. V is TRBV3-1 and J is TRBJ2-1, with 13 bases matching TRBD2. The J segment lost 4 bases and the V segment lost 1 base, leaving 7 bases of the junction unmatched. The V gene's germline CDR1 is LGHDT and CDR2 YNNKEL (reference sequence). This CDR3 has 18 amino acids. The CDR3 here is CASSQATSGGKPYNEQFF. CDR3 nucleotide sequence: TGTGCCAGCAGCCAAGCGACTAGCGGGGGGAAACCTTACAATGAGCAGTTCTTC.

This clonotype was counted between two and nine times. The V and J genes are TRBV13 and TRBJ1-1; possible D gene TRBD1, 6 bases. Trimming left V 5 bases short and J 1 base short, with 11 bases between. Germline CDR1 reads PRHDT; CDR2 reads FYEKMQ (reference sequence). CDR3 length equals 14 residues. The CDR3 loop is CASSAQGWNTEAFF. As DNA, the CDR3 is TGTGCCAGCAGCGCACAGGGATGGAACACTGAAGCTTTCTTT. Combining the CDR3 with reference TRBV13 and TRBJ1-1 gives the whole variable domain AAGVIQSPRHLIKEKRETATLKCYPIPRHDTVYWYQQGPGQDPQFLISFYEKMQSDKGSIPDRFSAQQFSDYHSELNMSSLELGDSALYFCASSAQGWNTEAFFGQGTRLTVV.

This sequence joins TRBV6-5 and TRBJ1-2, with D tentatively TRBD1 (5 bases). The CDR3 is 17 amino acids. The V end lost 5 bases, the J end lost 3 bases, and 22 bases lay between the germline ends. The germline CDR1 and CDR2 sequences are MNHEY and SVGAGI. The CDR3 region has the DNA TGTGCCAGCAGTCACCCCCACCAGGGCAGTGGCTACTATGGCTACACCTTC. This gives the protein CASSHPHQGSGYYGYTF.

This clonotype was recorded a few times. The chain employs TRBV19 and TRBJ1-2, with 8 bases that match TRBD1. With 4 bases clipped from V and 4 bases from J, the junction kept 8 bases outside the gene matches. Germline loops: CDR1 LNHDA, CDR2 SQIVND (reference sequence). The CDR3 is made up of 15 amino acids. In nucleotides, the CDR3 is TGTGCCAGTAGTACCGGGACAGGAGGGGGCTATGGCTACACCTTC. Protein: CASSTGTGGGYGYTF.

V and J are TRBV5-4 and TRBJ2-7; possibly TRBD2 for D (5 bases). The CDR3 spans 14 residues. Trimming removed 0 bases at V and 3 bases at J, with 10 bases between. Germline values: CDR1 SGHNT, CDR2 YYREEE (reference sequence). CDR3 sequence: CASSLAGSRYEQYF. The CDR3 DNA sequence: TGTGCCAGCAGCTTGGCGGGAAGTCGCTACGAGCAGTACTTC.

The V call is TRBV24-1, the J call TRBJ2-7; D call uncertain. Germline CDR1 KGHDR, CDR2 SFDVKD. CDR3 size: 15 residues. The V end was cut by 0 bases, the J end by 2 bases, with 10 bases between. The CDR3 loop is CATSDLVLFPYEQYF. The CDR3 nucleotides are TGTGCCACCAGTGATTTGGTCCTTTTTCCCTACGAGCAGTACTTC.

The rearrangement joins TRBV3-1 to TRBJ1-3; D unresolved. The CDR3 has 16 amino acids. Germline lookup yields CDR1 LGHDT and CDR2 YNNKEL (reference sequence). The ends were cut back, 0 bases at V and 0 bases at J, with 9 bases in the middle. The CDR3 sequence: CASSQDDPFSGNTIYF. The CDR3 DNA sequence: TGTGCCAGCAGCCAAGACGACCCCTTCTCTGGAAACACCATATATTTT.

This clonotype was observed many times. CDR3 in DNA: TGTGCCAGCAGCCCGTGGCGAGGCTCTGGAAACACCATATATTTT. This translates into CASSPWRGSGNTIYF. This chain joins TRBV3-1 and TRBJ1-3, with D unclear. Trimming removed 4 bases at V and 0 bases at J, with 10 bases between. The CDR3 sequence is 15 residues long. Germline V gene lookup returns CDR1 LGHDT and CDR2 YNNKEL (reference sequence).

The chain carries TRBV3-1 and TRBJ2-5; 7 nucleotides match TRBD2. V dropped 4 bases and J dropped 5; count of bases not matched to a gene: 10. The CDR3 runs to 15 residues. Germline CDR1 is LGHDT and CDR2 is YNNKEL (reference sequence). The CDR3 reads CASSRSVAGWETQYF. In DNA, the CDR3 is TGTGCCAGCAGCCGGTCCGTAGCGGGTTGGGAGACCCAGTACTTC.

J is TRBJ2-2 and V is TRBV15; D remains unclear. Germline CDR1 is LNHNV and CDR2 is YYDKDF (reference sequence). The CDR3 has 13 residues. Trimming stripped 1 base from V and 6 bases from J, with 6 bases between. CDR3 protein: CATSRVPPGELFF. The DNA of the CDR3 is TGTGCCACCAGCAGAGTCCCACCCGGGGAGCTGTTTTTT.

V and J are TRBV30 and TRBJ2-7, with 13 bases identical to TRBD2. Per germline, CDR1 GTSNPN and CDR2 SVGIG (reference sequence). CDR3 length equals 16 residues. J was trimmed by 3 bases and V by 2 bases; bases with no gene match: 7. The CDR3 region is CAWSSRTSGRNYEQYF. For the CDR3, the DNA is TGTGCCTGGAGTTCCAGGACTAGCGGGAGAAACTACGAGCAGTACTTC.

In this sample, this clonotype turned up many times. This chain joins TRBV2 and TRBJ2-1; D is unresolved. Germline CDR1 and CDR2: SNHLY and FYNNEI. The CDR3 extends over 10 amino acids. V gave up 3 bases and J gave up 10 bases, with 4 bases separating them. CDR3 sequence (DNA): TGTGCCAGCAGTGACATGGAGCAGTTCTTC. It encodes CASSDMEQFF.

In this sample, this clonotype turned up many times. This chain connects TRBV11-2 to TRBJ2-7, with D maybe TRBD2 (5 bases). Germline CDR1 SGHAT, CDR2 FQNNGV. CDR3 size: 14 residues. V dropped 2 bases and J dropped 5 bases, with 13 bases sitting between them. The DNA for the CDR3 is TGTGCCAGCAGCTTATTCGCCGACGGGGACGAGCAGTACTTC. As protein: CASSLFADGDEQYF.

The rearrangement joins TRBV7-2 to TRBJ2-5; 8 nucleotides match TRBD2. V was pared by 5 bases and J by 5 bases, with 10 bases of the junction left unmatched. The CDR3 runs 15 residues. The germline V gene has CDR1 SGHTA and CDR2 FQGNSA. The CDR3 DNA is TGTGCCAGCAGCGGAACTAGCGGTACCTGGGAGACCCAGTACTTC. Encoded protein: CASSGTSGTWETQYF. The full variable domain, rest sourced from reference TRBV7-2 and TRBJ2-5, is GAGVSQSPSNKVTEKGKDVELRCDPISGHTALYWYRQSLGQGLEFLIYFQGNSAPDKSGLPSDRFSAERTGGSVSTLTIQRTQQEDSAVYLCASSGTSGTWETQYFGPGTRLLVL.

This clonotype has ten or more counts. The J gene is TRBJ2-7, the V gene TRBV6-1, with 11 bases matching TRBD1. Germline assignment: CDR1 MNHNS and CDR2 SASEGT. The trim removed 5 bases at V and 5 bases at J, leaving 8 bases unmatched. The CDR3 has 15 amino acids. CDR3 sequence reads: CASSPPRTGGNEQYF. The CDR3, as DNA: TGTGCCAGCAGTCCACCTAGGACAGGGGGCAACGAGCAGTACTTC.